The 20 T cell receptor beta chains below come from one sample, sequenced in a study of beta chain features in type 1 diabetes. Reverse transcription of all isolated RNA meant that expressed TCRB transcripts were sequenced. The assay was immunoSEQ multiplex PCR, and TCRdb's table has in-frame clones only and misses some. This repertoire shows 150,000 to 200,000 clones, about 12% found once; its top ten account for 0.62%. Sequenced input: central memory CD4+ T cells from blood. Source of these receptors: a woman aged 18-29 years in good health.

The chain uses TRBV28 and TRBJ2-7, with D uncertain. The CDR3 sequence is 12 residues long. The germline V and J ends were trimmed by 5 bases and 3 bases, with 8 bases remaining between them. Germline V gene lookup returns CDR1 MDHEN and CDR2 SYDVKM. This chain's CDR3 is CASSGRFYEQYF. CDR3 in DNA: TGTGCCAGCAGTGGCCGATTCTACGAGCAGTACTTC.

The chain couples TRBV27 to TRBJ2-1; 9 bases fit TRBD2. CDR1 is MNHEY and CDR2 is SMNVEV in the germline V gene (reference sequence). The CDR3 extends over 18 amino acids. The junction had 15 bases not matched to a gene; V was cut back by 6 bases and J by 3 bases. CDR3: CASSQQFSPREGYNEQFF. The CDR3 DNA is TGTGCCAGCAGCCAGCAGTTTTCCCCGCGGGAGGGCTACAATGAGCAGTTCTTC.

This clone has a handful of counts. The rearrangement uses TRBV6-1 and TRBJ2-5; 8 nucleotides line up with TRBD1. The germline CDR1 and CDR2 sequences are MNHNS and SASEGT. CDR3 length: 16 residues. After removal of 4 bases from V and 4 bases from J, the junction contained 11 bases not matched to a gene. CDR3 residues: CASSGTGQVMGETQYF. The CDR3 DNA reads TGTGCCAGCAGTGGAACGGGACAGGTGATGGGAGAGACCCAGTACTTC.

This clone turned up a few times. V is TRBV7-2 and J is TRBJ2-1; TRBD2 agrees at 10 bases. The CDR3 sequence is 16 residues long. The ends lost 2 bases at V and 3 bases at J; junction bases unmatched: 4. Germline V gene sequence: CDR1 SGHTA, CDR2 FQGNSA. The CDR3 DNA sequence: TGTGCCAGCAGCTTACTAGCGGGAGCAAACTACAATGAGCAGTTCTTC. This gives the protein CASSLLAGANYNEQFF.

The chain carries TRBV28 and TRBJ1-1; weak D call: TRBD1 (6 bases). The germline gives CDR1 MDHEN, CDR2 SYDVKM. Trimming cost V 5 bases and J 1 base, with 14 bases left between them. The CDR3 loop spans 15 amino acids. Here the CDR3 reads CASSGTGLGNTEAFF. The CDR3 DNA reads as TGTGCCAGCAGTGGAACAGGGCTAGGGAACACTGAAGCTTTCTTT.

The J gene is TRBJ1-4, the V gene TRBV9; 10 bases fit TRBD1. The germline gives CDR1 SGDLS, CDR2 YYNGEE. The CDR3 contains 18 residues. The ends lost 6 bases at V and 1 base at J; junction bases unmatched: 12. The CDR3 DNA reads TGTGCCAGCAACCTCTGCGGGACAGGGGTAGAAACTAATGAAAAACTGTTTTTT. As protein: CASNLCGTGVETNEKLFF. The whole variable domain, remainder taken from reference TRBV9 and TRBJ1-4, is DSGVTQTPKHLITATGQRVTLRCSPRSGDLSVYWYQQSLDQGLQFLIQYYNGEERAKGNILERFSAQQFPDLHSELNLSSLELGDSALYFCASNLCGTGVETNEKLFFGSGTQLSVL.

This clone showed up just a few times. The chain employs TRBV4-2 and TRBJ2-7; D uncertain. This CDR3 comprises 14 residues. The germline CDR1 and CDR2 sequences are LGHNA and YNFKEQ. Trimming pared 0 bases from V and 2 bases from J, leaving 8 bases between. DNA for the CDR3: TGTGCCAGCAGCCAAGATAGCCAGCCCTACGAGCAGTACTTC. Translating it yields CASSQDSQPYEQYF.

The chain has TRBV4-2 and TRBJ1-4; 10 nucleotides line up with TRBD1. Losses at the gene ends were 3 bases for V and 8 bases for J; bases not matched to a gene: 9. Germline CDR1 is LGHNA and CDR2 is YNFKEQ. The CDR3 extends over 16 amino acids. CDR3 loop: CASSHERRTGGEKLFF. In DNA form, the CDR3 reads TGTGCCAGCAGCCATGAGAGGAGGACAGGGGGAGAAAAACTGTTTTTT.

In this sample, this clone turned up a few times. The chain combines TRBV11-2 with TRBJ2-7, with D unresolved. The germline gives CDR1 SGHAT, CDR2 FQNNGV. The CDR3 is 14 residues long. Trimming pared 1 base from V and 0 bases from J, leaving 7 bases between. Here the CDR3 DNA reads TGTGCCAGCAGCTTAGGCGGTATCTCCTACGAGCAGTACTTC. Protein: CASSLGGISYEQYF.

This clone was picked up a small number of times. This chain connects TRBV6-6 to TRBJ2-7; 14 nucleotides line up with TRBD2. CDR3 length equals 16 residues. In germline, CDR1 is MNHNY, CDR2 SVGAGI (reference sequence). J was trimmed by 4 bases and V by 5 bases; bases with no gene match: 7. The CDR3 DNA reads TGTGCCAGCAGTCCCGGGACTAGCGGGAGTATGTACGAGCAGTACTTC. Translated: CASSPGTSGSMYEQYF.

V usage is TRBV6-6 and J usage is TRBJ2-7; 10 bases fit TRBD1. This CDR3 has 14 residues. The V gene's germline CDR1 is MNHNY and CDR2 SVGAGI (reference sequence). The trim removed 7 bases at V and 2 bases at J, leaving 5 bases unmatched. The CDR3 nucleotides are TGTGCCAGCATTACCGGACAGGGGGCCTACGAGCAGTACTTC. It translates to CASITGQGAYEQYF.

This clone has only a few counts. DNA of the CDR3: TGTGCCAGCCTGGTGAGGGGGAGTCGGAATCAGCCCCAGCATTTT. Translated, it gives CASLVRGSRNQPQHF. The chain employs TRBV28 and TRBJ1-5, with a possible D match to TRBD1 (6 bases). CDR3 size: 15 residues. Germline V gives CDR1 MDHEN, CDR2 SYDVKM. The V gene lost 8 bases and the J gene lost 4 bases, with 18 bases spanning the gap.

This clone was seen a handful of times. The CDR3 reads CASSLGTSGNEQFF. The CDR3 DNA sequence: TGTGCCAGCAGCTTGGGGACTAGCGGCAATGAGCAGTTCTTC. The rearrangement uses TRBV5-6 and TRBJ2-1, with 10 bases aligning to TRBD2. Trimming took 0 bases from V and 6 from J; bases not matched to a gene: 0. The CDR3 totals 14 residues. Germline-derived CDR1 and CDR2 are SGHDT and YYEEEE.

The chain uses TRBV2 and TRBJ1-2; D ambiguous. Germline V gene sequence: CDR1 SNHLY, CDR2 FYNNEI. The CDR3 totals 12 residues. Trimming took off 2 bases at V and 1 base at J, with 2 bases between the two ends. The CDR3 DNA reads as TGTGCCAGCAGTGAACTTAACTATGGCTACACCTTC. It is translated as CASSELNYGYTF.

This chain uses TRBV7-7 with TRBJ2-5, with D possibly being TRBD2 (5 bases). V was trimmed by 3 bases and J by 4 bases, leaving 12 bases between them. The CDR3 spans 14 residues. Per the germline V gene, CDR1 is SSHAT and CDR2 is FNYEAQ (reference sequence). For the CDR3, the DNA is TGTGCCAGCAGCTTCCGGGGTGGTACAGAGACCCAGTACTTC. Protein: CASSFRGGTETQYF.

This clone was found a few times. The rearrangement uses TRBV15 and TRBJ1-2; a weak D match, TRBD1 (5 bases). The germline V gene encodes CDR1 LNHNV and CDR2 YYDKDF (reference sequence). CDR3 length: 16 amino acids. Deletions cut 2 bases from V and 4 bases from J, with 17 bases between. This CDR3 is CATSRSPIQGSYGYTF. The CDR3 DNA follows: TGTGCCACCAGCAGAAGCCCAATTCAGGGCAGCTATGGCTACACCTTC. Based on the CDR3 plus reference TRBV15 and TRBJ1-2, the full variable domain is DAMVIQNPRYQVTQFGKPVTLSCSQTLNHNVMYWYQQKSSQAPKLLFHYYDKDFNNEADTPDNFQSRRPNTSFCFLDIRSPGLGDTAMYLCATSRSPIQGSYGYTFGSGTRLTVV.

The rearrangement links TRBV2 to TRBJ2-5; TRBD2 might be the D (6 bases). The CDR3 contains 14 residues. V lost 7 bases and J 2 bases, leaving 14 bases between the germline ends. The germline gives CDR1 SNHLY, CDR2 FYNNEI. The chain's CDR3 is CASTLRDSQETQYF. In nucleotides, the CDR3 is TGTGCCAGCACCCTCCGGGACTCGCAAGAGACCCAGTACTTC.

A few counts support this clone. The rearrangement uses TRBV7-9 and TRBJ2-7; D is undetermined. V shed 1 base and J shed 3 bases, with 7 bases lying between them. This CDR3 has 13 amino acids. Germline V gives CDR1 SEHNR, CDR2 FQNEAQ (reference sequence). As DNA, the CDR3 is TGTGCCAGCAGCTTAGGTCCAGGCTACGAGCAGTACTTC. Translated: CASSLGPGYEQYF.

The CDR3 bases are TGTGCCAGCCAGTCACCGTATACGCAGTATTTT. Translated, it gives CASQSPYTQYF. The rearrangement links TRBV2 to TRBJ2-3; D is undetermined. V shed 8 bases and J shed 7 bases, with 10 bases lying between them. Germline loops: CDR1 SNHLY, CDR2 FYNNEI. The CDR3 consists of 11 residues.

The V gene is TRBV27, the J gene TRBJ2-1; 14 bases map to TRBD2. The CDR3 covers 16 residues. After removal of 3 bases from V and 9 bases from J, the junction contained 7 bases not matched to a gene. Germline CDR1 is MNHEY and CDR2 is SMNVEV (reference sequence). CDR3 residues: CASSFSGTSGSLEQFF. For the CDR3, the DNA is TGTGCCAGCAGTTTTTCCGGGACTAGCGGGAGCCTTGAGCAGTTCTTC.